Each of the 30 T cell receptor beta chains below was sequenced from the same sample in a study of blood T cell repertoires in COVID-19. The data were produced by immunoSEQ multiplex PCR, yet TCRdb's version contains in-frame clones alone and is incomplete. The repertoire holds around 99,000 clones, with roughly nine tenths as singletons. Sequenced sample: peripheral blood. Receptors were obtained from a man aged 50-59 years with acute or convalescent COVID-19.

Worth noting for this clone: Germline and junction disagree at one end, which may indicate a read error. The chain recombines TRBV5-1 with TRBJ2-1, with D possibly matching TRBD2 (6 bases). The germline CDR1 and CDR2 sequences are SGHRS and YFSETQ. The CDR3 contains 15 residues. The CDR3 loop is CASSLDYPVSNEQFF. The CDR3 region has the DNA TGCGCCAGCAGTTTGGACTATCCAGTCTCCAATGAGCAGTTCTTC.

The J gene is TRBJ2-2, the V gene TRBV3-1 (or the pseudogene TRBV3-2); 14 positions match TRBD2. The CDR3 loop spans 16 amino acids. The germline V gene encodes CDR1 LGHDT and CDR2 YNNKEL (reference sequence). Germline trimming cut 6 bases from V and 4 bases from J; bases unmatched to any gene: 4. As DNA, the CDR3 is TGTGCCAGCAGTCCGACTAGCGGGAGGGCCACCGGGGAGCTGTTTTTT. This gives the protein CASSPTSGRATGELFF.

The rearrangement links TRBV7-6 to TRBJ2-3; D may be TRBD2 (7 bases). Trimming pared 6 bases from V and 0 bases from J, leaving 19 bases between. Germline assignment: CDR1 SGHVS and CDR2 FNYEAQ. The CDR3 has 17 residues. The CDR3 DNA is TGTGCCAGCAGATTACGGGCGGGGGCATCCAGCACAGATACGCAGTATTTT. It encodes CASRLRAGASSTDTQYF.

The rearrangement joins TRBV10-3 to TRBJ2-7; 8 nucleotides match TRBD2. CDR3 length equals 14 residues. Germline-derived CDR1 and CDR2 are ENHRY and SYGVKD. The ends lost 3 bases at V and 5 bases at J; junction bases unmatched: 6. The CDR3 is CAISDQRERDEQYF. Here the CDR3 DNA reads TGTGCCATCAGTGACCAGCGGGAGAGGGACGAGCAGTACTTC.

The chain has TRBV24-1 and TRBJ2-1, with unresolved D. This CDR3 is built from 16 residues. V dropped 0 bases and J dropped 0 bases, with 8 bases sitting between them. The V gene's germline CDR1 is KGHDR and CDR2 SFDVKD. CDR3 amino acids: CATSDLPESSYNEQFF. In DNA form, the CDR3 reads TGTGCCACCAGTGATTTGCCAGAAAGCTCCTACAATGAGCAGTTCTTC.

This clone was seen more than once but under ten times. The chain recombines TRBV2 with TRBJ1-2; no definite D call. The CDR3 consists of 16 residues. Trimming shortened V by 6 bases and J by 6 bases, and 23 bases separated the two germline ends. The germline CDR1 and CDR2 sequences are SNHLY and FYNNEI. In DNA, the CDR3 is TGTGCCAGCAGGGCCGGACGTCGAGCGGACTATGATGGCTACACCTTC. Its protein is CASRAGRRADYDGYTF. Looking up the rest from reference TRBV2 and TRBJ1-2 gives the full variable domain: EPEVTQTPSHQVTQMGQEVILRCVPISNHLYFYWYRQILGQKVEFLVSFYNNEISEKSEIFDDQFSVERPDGSNFTLKIRSTKLEDSAMYFCASRAGRRADYDGYTFGSGTRLTVV.

The chain couples TRBV2 to TRBJ2-7, with D possibly being TRBD2 (6 bases). From germline, CDR1 is SNHLY and CDR2 FYNNEI. V lost 3 bases, J lost 3 bases, and 15 bases lay in between. The CDR3 sequence is 15 residues long. In DNA form, the CDR3 reads TGTGCCAGCAGTGATGGCGGGGCGCCCCGCTACGAGCAGTACTTC. Translated: CASSDGGAPRYEQYF.

The chain employs TRBV6-2 or TRBV6-3 and TRBJ1-1; a possible D gene is TRBD1 (6 bases). V was cut by 6 bases and J by 2 bases, with 16 bases left in between. This CDR3 spans 15 amino acids. Germline CDR1 is MNHEY and CDR2 is SVGEGT. The CDR3 sequence is CASSPDSIRNTEAFF. The CDR3 region has the DNA TGTGCCAGCAGCCCGGACAGCATACGCAACACTGAAGCTTTCTTT.

V is TRBV19 and J is TRBJ2-3; no clear D gene. V shed 6 bases and J shed 0 bases, with 10 bases lying between them. Looked up from germline, CDR1 is LNHDA and CDR2 is SQIVND (reference sequence). The CDR3 contains 14 residues. For the CDR3, the DNA is TGTGCCAGTAGCACAAAACAGAGCACAGATACGCAGTATTTT. Residues: CASSTKQSTDTQYF.

V usage is TRBV14 and J usage is TRBJ1-6, with 9 bases that match TRBD1. Losses at the gene ends were 4 bases for V and 9 bases for J; bases not matched to a gene: 19. The CDR3 is made up of 19 amino acids. The V gene's germline CDR1 is SGHDN and CDR2 FVKESK. The CDR3 DNA follows: TGTGCCAGCAGCCTAGACAGGACAGGGGTCCTTCCGGGCGGTTCACCCCTCCACTTT. It codes for CASSLDRTGVLPGGSPLHF. The complete variable domain, with remaining parts taken from reference TRBV14 and TRBJ1-6, reads EAGVTQFPSHSVIEKGQTVTLRCDPISGHDNLYWYRRVMGKEIKFLLHFVKESKQDESGMPNNRFLAERTGGTYSTLKVQPAELEDSGVYFCASSLDRTGVLPGGSPLHFGNGTRLTVT.

The V call is TRBV5-1, the J call TRBJ1-1; tentative D call: TRBD1 (6 bases). The CDR3 has 14 amino acids. The V gene's germline CDR1 is SGHRS and CDR2 YFSETQ. V was cut by 0 bases and J by 2 bases, with 8 bases left in between. The CDR3 loop reads CASSLGQANTEAFF. CDR3 in DNA: TGCGCCAGCAGCTTGGGACAGGCTAACACTGAAGCTTTCTTT.

The V call is TRBV7-7, the J call TRBJ2-5; TRBD2 aligns across 11 bases. CDR3 length: 15 amino acids. V gave up 4 bases and J gave up 0 bases; unmatched junction bases: 1. Germline V gene lookup returns CDR1 SSHAT and CDR2 FNYEAQ (reference sequence). The DNA of the CDR3 is TGTGCCAGCAGCTCGGGACTAGCGGACCAAGAGACCCAGTACTTC. Translation: CASSSGLADQETQYF.

The chain links TRBV9 to TRBJ2-5; no clear D gene. Germline loops: CDR1 SGDLS, CDR2 YYNGEE. This CDR3 contains 15 residues. The V and J ends lost 0 bases and 4 bases respectively, with 13 bases between them. CDR3 loop: CASSVASGRLETQYF. The CDR3 DNA follows: TGTGCCAGCAGCGTAGCTTCAGGCCGGCTAGAGACCCAGTACTTC.

The CDR3 loop is CAWTTAYGYTF. Written as DNA, the CDR3 is TGTGCCTGGACCACAGCTTATGGCTACACCTTC. This sequence joins TRBV30 and TRBJ1-2; D remains ambiguous. V was clipped by 4 bases and J by 5 bases, with 8 bases between them. CDR3 length: 11 residues. The V gene's germline CDR1 is GTSNPN and CDR2 SVGIG (reference sequence).

The V and J genes are TRBV7-6 and TRBJ2-1; TRBD2 might be the D (6 bases). The CDR3 contains 16 residues. Trimming removed 4 bases at V and 5 bases at J, with 18 bases between. CDR1 is SGHVS, CDR2 FNYEAQ, per germline. The CDR3 sequence: CASSSLPSGVHNEQFF. The CDR3 nucleotides are TGTGCCAGCAGCTCACTCCCCTCGGGGGTCCACAATGAGCAGTTCTTC.

The genes are TRBV9 and TRBJ1-1; 7 nucleotides match TRBD1. V was clipped by 1 base and J by 3 bases; unmatched bases: 3. The germline CDR1 and CDR2 sequences are SGDLS and YYNGEE. The CDR3 runs to 14 residues. CDR3 nucleotides: TGTGCCAGCAGCGTATACGACAGGGACACTGAAGCTTTCTTT. Amino acids: CASSVYDRDTEAFF.

The V call is TRBV3-1 (or the pseudogene TRBV3-2), the J call TRBJ2-3; D perhaps matches TRBD1 (5 bases). Germline lookup yields CDR1 LGHDT and CDR2 YNNKEL (reference sequence). V was shortened by 1 base and J by 2 bases, with 10 bases between the two germline ends. The CDR3 is 15 amino acids. Here the CDR3 DNA reads TGTGCCAGCAGCCAAGGCAAGGGGAACACAGATACGCAGTATTTT. This sequence encodes CASSQGKGNTDTQYF.

This chain connects TRBV3-1 (or the pseudogene TRBV3-2) to TRBJ1-3; 7 bases are a match to TRBD1. This CDR3 contains 17 residues. Germline lookup yields CDR1 LGHDT and CDR2 YNNKEL (reference sequence). The J segment lost 0 bases and the V segment lost 4 bases, leaving 9 bases of the junction unmatched. The CDR3 region is CASSRVPGTASGNTIYF. The CDR3 DNA is TGTGCCAGCAGCCGTGTACCTGGGACAGCCTCTGGAAACACCATATATTTT.

This clone was picked up a small number of times. The rearrangement joins TRBV7-9 to TRBJ2-7; 10 bases fit TRBD2. The V gene's germline CDR1 is SEHNR and CDR2 FQNEAQ (reference sequence). CDR3 size: 16 residues. V was clipped by 2 bases and J by 1 base; unmatched bases: 5. The DNA of the CDR3 is TGTGCCAGCAGCTTATCGCTAGCGGGAGAGTCCTACGAGCAGTACTTC. Translating it yields CASSLSLAGESYEQYF.

In this sample, this clone turned up a few times. This chain joins TRBV10-3 and TRBJ1-3; the D is unclear. Germline V gives CDR1 ENHRY, CDR2 SYGVKD. This CDR3 has 12 amino acids. V was pared by 7 bases and J by 0 bases, with 4 bases between. CDR3 coding DNA: TGTGCCATCACTTCCTCTGGAAACACCATATATTTT. Amino acids: CAITSSGNTIYF.

J is TRBJ1-1 and V is TRBV2; D gene unclear. Trimming took 7 bases from V and 0 from J, leaving 18 bases between them. CDR1 and CDR2 from the germline V gene are SNHLY and FYNNEI. There are 16 residues in the CDR3. The CDR3 sequence is CASIRPALSVNTEAFF. The DNA of the CDR3 is TGTGCCAGCATTCGACCGGCCTTAAGCGTGAACACTGAAGCTTTCTTT.

The V and J genes are TRBV19 and TRBJ2-1; 7 nucleotides line up with TRBD2. Looked up from germline, CDR1 is LNHDA and CDR2 is SQIVND (reference sequence). This CDR3 region has 15 residues. Losses at the gene ends were 7 bases for V and 4 bases for J; bases not matched to a gene: 10. Written as DNA, the CDR3 is TGTGCCAGTATCGGGGGGAGGACTTTTTACAATGAGCAGTTCTTC. This gives the protein CASIGGRTFYNEQFF. Filled out from reference TRBV19 and TRBJ2-1, the complete variable domain reads DGGITQSPKYLFRKEGQNVTLSCEQNLNHDAMYWYRQDPGQGLRLIYYSQIVNDFQKGDIAEGYSVSREKKESFPLTVTSAQKNPTAFYLCASIGGRTFYNEQFFGPGTRLTVL.

This chain connects TRBV21-1 to TRBJ2-7; the D call TRBD1 from the table was never checked on the DNA. TRBV21-1 is labeled a pseudogene. The CDR3 runs 16 residues. CDR3 sequence reads: CASSKEGAGGPVEQYF. CDR3 coding DNA: TGTGCCAGCAGCAAAGAGGGGGCAGGGGGTCCCGTCGAGCAGTACTTC.

This clone was observed once. The DNA of the CDR3 is TGTGCCAGTAACCCTGGTTTAGCGGGAGATGGGGAGACCCAGTACTTC. Its translation: CASNPGLAGDGETQYF. The V gene is TRBV19, the J gene TRBJ2-5; TRBD2 agrees at 9 bases. Germline V CDR1 and CDR2: LNHDA, SQIVND (reference sequence). This CDR3 has 16 residues. V gave up 7 bases and J gave up 5 bases; unmatched junction bases: 14.

The rearrangement uses TRBV9 and TRBJ1-6; 9 bases agree with TRBD1. The junction had 5 bases not matched to a gene; V was cut back by 2 bases and J by 8 bases. CDR3 length equals 15 residues. In germline, CDR1 is SGDLS, CDR2 YYNGEE. The chain's CDR3 is CASSVLQGADSPLHF. DNA for the CDR3: TGTGCCAGCAGCGTGCTACAGGGGGCGGATTCACCCCTCCACTTT.

This chain connects TRBV19 to TRBJ1-2, with D possibly matching TRBD1 (5 bases). The CDR3 is 13 residues long. Per germline, CDR1 LNHDA and CDR2 SQIVND (reference sequence). V was trimmed by 5 bases and J by 4 bases, leaving 11 bases between them. CDR3 sequence (DNA): TGTGCCAGTAGTGCGAAGACAGTCTATGGCTACACCTTC. The encoded protein is CASSAKTVYGYTF.

The chain is built from TRBV19 and TRBJ1-5, with D hard to call. The CDR3 loop spans 12 amino acids. CDR1 is LNHDA and CDR2 is SQIVND in the germline V gene (reference sequence). V lost 6 bases to trimming and J lost 7 bases, with 10 bases between them. The CDR3 loop reads CASSLLEQPQHF. The CDR3 region has the DNA TGTGCCAGTAGCCTCCTCGAGCAGCCCCAGCATTTT. The variable domain in full, with the rest retrieved from reference TRBV19 and TRBJ1-5, is DGGITQSPKYLFRKEGQNVTLSCEQNLNHDAMYWYRQDPGQGLRLIYYSQIVNDFQKGDIAEGYSVSREKKESFPLTVTSAQKNPTAFYLCASSLLEQPQHFGDGTRLSIL.

The chain has TRBV24-1 and TRBJ2-5; 10 bases match TRBD1. CDR1 KGHDR and CDR2 SFDVKD come from the germline V gene. Trimming took 1 base from V and 4 from J; bases not matched to a gene: 2. The CDR3 totals 15 residues. In DNA form, the CDR3 reads TGTGCCACCAGTGATTTTGGACAGGGGGGAGAGACCCAGTACTTC. Amino acid sequence: CATSDFGQGGETQYF.

The chain uses TRBV6-5 and TRBJ1-2; tentatively, D is TRBD1 (6 bases). Germline V gene data show CDR1 as MNHEY and CDR2 as SVGAGI. Trimming stripped 4 bases from V and 4 bases from J, with 10 bases between. This CDR3 has 13 residues. DNA of the CDR3: TGTGCCAGCAGTTTCTTACAGGGCTATGGCTACACCTTC. Encoded protein: CASSFLQGYGYTF.

V is TRBV6-5 and J is TRBJ1-1, with TRBD1 as a possible D gene (6 bases). Germline CDR1 MNHEY, CDR2 SVGAGI. This CDR3 has 14 residues. Trimming removed 9 bases from V and 0 bases from J, with 14 bases in between. The CDR3 spells CASATGTMNTEAFF. The CDR3 DNA follows: TGTGCCAGTGCAACAGGGACAATGAACACTGAAGCTTTCTTT.